Presented here are 14 T cell receptor beta chains from one specimen sequenced in a study of cytomegalovirus exposure and HLA in healthy donors. PCR used 60 Vbeta primers and 13 Jbeta primers. The table came from immunoSEQ multiplex PCR; TCRdb's copy has only in-frame clones and leaves some out. Its clone listing holds around 150,000 clones. The sequenced material came from PBMCs. The receptors originated from a man aged 40-50 years in good health and CMV-seronegative.

The V and J genes are TRBV7-9 and TRBJ2-3; tentative D call: TRBD1 (6 bases). Trimming left V 3 bases short and J 2 bases short, with 9 bases between. The germline CDR1 and CDR2 sequences are SEHNR and FQNEAQ (reference sequence). This CDR3 region has 14 residues. DNA of the CDR3: TGTGCCAGCAGCTTTGACAGGAACACAGATACGCAGTATTTT. Its translation: CASSFDRNTDTQYF.

This chain links TRBV6-6 with TRBJ1-6, with D possibly being TRBD1 (5 bases). The germline gives CDR1 MNHNY, CDR2 SVGAGI (reference sequence). The CDR3 runs 15 residues. Trimming removed 4 bases at V and 6 bases at J, with 13 bases between. The CDR3 nucleotides are TGTGCCAGCAGTTTTTCAGGGAAGGGTAATTCACCCCTCCACTTT. Its translation is CASSFSGKGNSPLHF.

This sequence joins TRBV6-5 and TRBJ1-5; the D gene is possibly TRBD1 (6 bases). CDR1 is MNHEY, CDR2 SVGAGI, per germline. Trimming stripped 6 bases from V and 6 bases from J, with 15 bases between. The CDR3 is 14 amino acids. The CDR3 DNA reads TGTGCCAGCAGCTCTGACAGGCCCGGTCAGCCCCAGCATTTT. It yields the protein CASSSDRPGQPQHF.

This sequence joins TRBV19 and TRBJ2-6; TRBD1 matches 7 bases. There are 17 residues in the CDR3. The germline V gene encodes CDR1 LNHDA and CDR2 SQIVND (reference sequence). The J segment lost 6 bases and the V segment lost 4 bases, leaving 12 bases of the junction unmatched. CDR3 protein: CASSTPNRGPVANVLTF. In DNA form, the CDR3 reads TGTGCCAGTAGTACCCCTAACAGGGGTCCCGTGGCCAACGTCCTGACTTTC.

V and J are TRBV6-1 and TRBJ1-5, with D tentatively TRBD1 (6 bases). This CDR3 has 16 residues. Trimming stripped 4 bases from V and 1 base from J, with 14 bases between. Germline CDR1 is MNHNS and CDR2 is SASEGT. The CDR3 sequence is CASSGAGQISNQPQHF. CDR3 sequence (DNA): TGTGCCAGCAGTGGAGCAGGACAGATAAGCAATCAGCCCCAGCATTTT.

This rearrangement joins TRBV11-2 to TRBJ1-1; D is uncertain. CDR1 and CDR2 (germline): SGHAT, FQNNGV. This CDR3 is 16 amino acids long. V was shortened by 0 bases and J by 3 bases, with 14 bases between the two germline ends. The CDR3 spells CASSLDFGVKHTEAFF. DNA for the CDR3: TGTGCCAGCAGCTTAGATTTTGGAGTAAAGCACACTGAAGCTTTCTTT.

The genes are TRBV7-2 and TRBJ2-7; maybe TRBD1 (5 bases). Germline CDR1 is SGHTA and CDR2 is FQGNSA. The V end was cut by 3 bases, the J end by 3 bases, with 12 bases between. The CDR3 is made up of 14 amino acids. The CDR3, as DNA: TGTGCCAGCAGCTTGGCTAGGGGCCTCTACGAGCAGTACTTC. This gives the protein CASSLARGLYEQYF.

This chain uses TRBV4-2 with TRBJ2-5; 9 positions match TRBD2. Germline trimming cut 0 bases from V and 4 bases from J; bases unmatched to any gene: 21. The CDR3 runs to 21 residues. The V gene's germline CDR1 is LGHNA and CDR2 YNFKEQ. CDR3 sequence reads: CASSQEGRPSGNPRPRETQYF. CDR3 in DNA: TGTGCCAGCAGCCAAGAGGGCCGGCCTAGCGGGAACCCCAGGCCGCGAGAGACCCAGTACTTC.

The chain employs TRBV2 and TRBJ1-3, with 7 bases that match TRBD1. This CDR3 comprises 15 residues. The junction had 14 bases not matched to a gene; V was cut back by 6 bases and J by 9 bases. Germline lookup yields CDR1 SNHLY and CDR2 FYNNEI. The DNA of the CDR3 is TGTGCCAGCAGAGGGGGACAGCTATCCGCCGGCACCATATATTTT. It translates to CASRGGQLSAGTIYF.

The chain couples TRBV27 to TRBJ2-1, with D tentatively TRBD2 (7 bases). The CDR3 totals 15 residues. Trimming pared 0 bases from V and 2 bases from J, leaving 8 bases between. Looked up from germline, CDR1 is MNHEY and CDR2 is SMNVEV (reference sequence). The CDR3 DNA reads TGTGCCAGCAGTTTATCGGGGGGGCCCTACAATGAGCAGTTCTTC. Translated, it gives CASSLSGGPYNEQFF.

This rearrangement joins TRBV27 to TRBJ2-1, with D unclear. Germline lookup yields CDR1 MNHEY and CDR2 SMNVEV (reference sequence). Trimming took 3 bases from V and 0 from J, leaving 12 bases between them. The CDR3 totals 16 residues. CDR3 loop: CASSLEFPTSYNEQFF. DNA for the CDR3: TGTGCCAGCAGTTTGGAGTTCCCGACCTCCTACAATGAGCAGTTCTTC.

The chain carries TRBV7-7 and TRBJ2-7; TRBD2 might be the D (6 bases). V lost 5 bases, J lost 3 bases, and 11 bases lay in between. Germline V gives CDR1 SSHAT, CDR2 FNYEAQ (reference sequence). The CDR3 consists of 13 residues. As DNA, the CDR3 is TGTGCCAGCAGCCCCGGGACTGGCTACGAGCAGTACTTC. Protein sequence: CASSPGTGYEQYF.

V and J are TRBV5-1 and TRBJ2-3, with D unclear. With 1 base removed from V and 1 base from J, the gap between germline ends came to 10 bases. This CDR3 contains 15 residues. Germline loops: CDR1 SGHRS, CDR2 YFSETQ. The CDR3 bases are TGCGCCAGCAGCTTGTCAGGAAAGGGCACAGATACGCAGTATTTT. It specifies CASSLSGKGTDTQYF.

This chain uses TRBV7-3 with TRBJ1-1, with TRBD1 matching over 7 bases. Germline V gene sequence: CDR1 SGHTA, CDR2 FQGTGA. The CDR3 runs 13 residues. V lost 1 base and J lost 8; bases outside the gene matches: 4. The CDR3 loop reads CASSLKGATEAFF. DNA of the CDR3: TGTGCCAGCAGCTTAAAGGGGGCAACGGAAGCTTTCTTT.